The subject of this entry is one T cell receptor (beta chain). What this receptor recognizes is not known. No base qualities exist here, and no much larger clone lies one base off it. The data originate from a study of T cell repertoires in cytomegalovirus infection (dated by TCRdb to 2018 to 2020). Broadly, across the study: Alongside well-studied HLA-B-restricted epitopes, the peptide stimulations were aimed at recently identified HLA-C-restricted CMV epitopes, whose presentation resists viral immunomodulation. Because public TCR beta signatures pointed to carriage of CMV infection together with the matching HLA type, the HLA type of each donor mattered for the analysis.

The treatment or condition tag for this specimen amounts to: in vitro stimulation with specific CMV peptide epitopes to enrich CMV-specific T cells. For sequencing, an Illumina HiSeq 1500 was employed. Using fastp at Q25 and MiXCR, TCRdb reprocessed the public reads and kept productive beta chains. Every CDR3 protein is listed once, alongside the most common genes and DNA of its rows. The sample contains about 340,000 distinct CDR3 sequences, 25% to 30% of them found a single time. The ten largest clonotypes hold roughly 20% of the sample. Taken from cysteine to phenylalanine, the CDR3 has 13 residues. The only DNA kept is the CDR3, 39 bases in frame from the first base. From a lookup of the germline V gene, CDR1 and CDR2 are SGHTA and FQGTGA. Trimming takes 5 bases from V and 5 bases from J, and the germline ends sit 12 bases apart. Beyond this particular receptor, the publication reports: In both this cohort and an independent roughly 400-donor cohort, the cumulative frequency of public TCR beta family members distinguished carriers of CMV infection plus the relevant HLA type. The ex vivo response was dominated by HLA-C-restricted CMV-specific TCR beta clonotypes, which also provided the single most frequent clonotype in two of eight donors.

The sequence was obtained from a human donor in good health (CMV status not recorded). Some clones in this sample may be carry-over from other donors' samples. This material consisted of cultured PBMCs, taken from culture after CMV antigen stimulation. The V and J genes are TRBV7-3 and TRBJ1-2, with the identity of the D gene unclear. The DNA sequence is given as TGTGCCAGCAGCCGTGGGATCGCATATGGCTACACCTTC. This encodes CASSRGIAYGYTF.